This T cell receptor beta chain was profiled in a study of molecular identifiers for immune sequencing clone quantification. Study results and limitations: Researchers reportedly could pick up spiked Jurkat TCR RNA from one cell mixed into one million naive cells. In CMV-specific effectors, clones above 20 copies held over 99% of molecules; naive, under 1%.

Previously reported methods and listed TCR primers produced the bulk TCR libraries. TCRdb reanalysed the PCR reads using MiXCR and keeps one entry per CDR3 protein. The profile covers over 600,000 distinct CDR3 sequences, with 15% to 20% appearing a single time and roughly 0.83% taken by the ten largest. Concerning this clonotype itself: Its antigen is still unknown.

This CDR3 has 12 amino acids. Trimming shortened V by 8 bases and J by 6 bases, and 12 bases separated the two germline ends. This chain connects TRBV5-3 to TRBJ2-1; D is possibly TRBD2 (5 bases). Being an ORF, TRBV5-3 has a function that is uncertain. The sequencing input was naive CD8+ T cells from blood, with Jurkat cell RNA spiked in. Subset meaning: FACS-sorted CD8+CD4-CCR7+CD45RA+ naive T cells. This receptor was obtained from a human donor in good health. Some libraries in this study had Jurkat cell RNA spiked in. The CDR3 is CASIIEGNEQFF. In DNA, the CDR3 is TGTGCCAGCATCATCGAGGGCAATGAGCAGTTCTTC.